This T cell receptor (beta chain) is from a study of T cells in Graves' hyperthyroidism and ophthalmopathy. About the study: Staff took peripheral blood when the initial diagnosis was made, before any treatment began.

This clonotype has only a few counts. Its antigen remains unidentified. The junction differs from germline at one of its ends, possibly a read error. What was amplified from RNA transcripts were TCR beta CDR3 regions. The HTBI primer set served for first-round RT-PCR of the TCR CDR3. TCRdb passed the multiplex PCR reads through MiXCR, listing each CDR3 protein once. Here the sample spans roughly 710,000 distinct CDR3 sequences, under 45% being singletons. Study-wide points: The model identified upcoming ophthalmopathy a median approximately six months ahead of onset.

Stable Graves' hyperthyroidism denoted no ophthalmopathy progression over 18 months. This TCR was sampled from a woman in her forties with Graves' hyperthyroidism. The specimen sequenced was blood.

CDR3 loop: CASSHYWAGGTEAFF. Written as DNA, the CDR3 is TGCGCCAGCAGCCATTACTGGGCAGGGGGCACTGAAGCTTTCTTT. This chain joins TRBV7-9 and TRBJ1-1; the match to TRBD1 covers 7 bases. The CDR3 has 15 amino acids. Germline CDR1 is SEHNR and CDR2 is FQNEAQ (reference sequence).